A selection of T cell receptor beta chains follows, all from one sample in a study of response to subunit inactivated influenza vaccine. Via MiXCR, TCRdb re-called the RT-PCR reads, giving one row per CDR3 protein. The table shows some 300,000 distinct CDR3 sequences, with about 20% occurring only once. This specimen was PBMCs from blood, taken about 20 months after vaccination. The receptors here all came from a man between 50 and 70 years old who received an inactivated influenza vaccine. CDR3s include the opening cysteine and the closing phenylalanine or tryptophan. Fields, in order: CDR3 DNA, CDR3 protein, V gene, D gene, clone size, J gene. D genes are given only for firm matches. The size of a clone is reported for some rows only, either as once, few or many, or as a class for expanded clones.

TGTGCCAGCAGTGGCGGACAGTTTGGAGTAGGCTACACCTTC CASSGGQFGVGYTF TRBV9 - many TRBJ1-2
TGTGCTATCAGCTCCGGACCGTTTGTGACTGAAGCTTTCTTT CAISSGPFVTEAFF TRBV11-2 - many TRBJ1-1
TGTGCCAGCAGCTTAGCCAGGGATAATGAAAAACTGTTTTTT CASSLARDNEKLFF TRBV7-2 - few TRBJ1-4
TGTGCCAGCAGCTCAGCCAGGGATTCGAAAGAGACCCAGTACTTC CASSSARDSKETQYF TRBV11-1 - - TRBJ2-5
TGTGCCAGCAGCCAAGGCGAGCGTTCGATCTACGAGCAGTACTTC CASSQGERSIYEQYF TRBV3-1 - - TRBJ2-7
TGTGCCACCAGTGATCCAGCGGGAGCTGACAATGAGCAGTTCTTC CATSDPAGADNEQFF TRBV24-1 TRBD2 - TRBJ2-1
TGTGCCACCGTCGACAGAACGAACACTGAAGCTTTCTTT CATVDRTNTEAFF TRBV25-1 - few TRBJ1-1
TGTGCCAGCAGTATTTCCCTCGGCGAAAAACTGTTTTTT CASSISLGEKLFF TRBV12-3/TRBV12-4 - few TRBJ1-4
TGTGCCAGCAGTTACTCGGCTCTTACGACGACCTGGGATAGCAATCAGCCCCAGCATTTT CASSYSALTTTWDSNQPQHF TRBV6-2/TRBV6-3 - - TRBJ1-5
TGTGCCAGCACTGCGTCCTGGACAGGTAGCTATGGCTACACCTTC CASTASWTGSYGYTF TRBV12-3/TRBV12-4 TRBD1 many TRBJ1-2
TGTGCCAGCAGCTTAGGCCGTCAAGGCAACCCTTTCTTC CASSLGRQGNPFF TRBV11-3 - - TRBJ1-2
TGTGCCAGCAGCGGCGGACAGGGGCCCCTAGTCGACGAGCAGTACTTC CASSGGQGPLVDEQYF TRBV9 TRBD1 few TRBJ2-7
TGCGCCAGCAGCCCGGGACAGGGTGAGAATGAGCAGTTCTTC CASSPGQGENEQFF TRBV5-1 TRBD1 - TRBJ2-1
TGTGCCAGCAGCTTAACACAGCCGGGTTCACCCCTCCAATTT CASSLTQPGSPLQF TRBV7-9 - - TRBJ1-6
TGTGCCAGCACTAGACTTCTGAACACTGAAGCTTTCTTT CASTRLLNTEAFF TRBV2 - few TRBJ1-1
TGCGCCAGCAGCCAAGGAGTGAACTCCTATAATTCACCCCTCCACTTT CASSQGVNSYNSPLHF TRBV4-3 - few TRBJ1-6
TGCAGTGCTACGAAGTCAACAGGGAATCACCCCTTGTACGAGCAGTACTTC CSATKSTGNHPLYEQYF TRBV20-1 - - TRBJ2-7